This record looks at one T cell receptor (beta chain) sequence and its context. These data originate in a study of CD8 T cells in Susac syndrome. Random hexamers served to reverse transcribe about 0.5 to 1 ug RNA. Amplification of TCR beta CDR3 was carried out by immunoSEQ multiplex PCR, which covered 54 Vbeta and 13 Jbeta segments. TCRdb itself ran the immunoSEQ multiplex PCR reads through MiXCR, one entry per CDR3 protein. The sample shows hundreds of thousands of distinct CDR3 sequences, more than 80% of them seen only once. Blood CD8+ and CD4+ T cells underwent high-throughput TCR beta sequencing. Multiple sclerosis controls were treatment-naive patients with stable or active relapsing-remitting disease. Negative isolation yielded CD8+ and CD4+ T cells; FACS enriched TEMRA cells. Deletions cut 1 base from V and 8 bases from J, with 6 bases between. The germline CDR1 and CDR2 sequences are MGHRA and YSYEKL. There are 13 residues in the CDR3.

This clonotype was obtained from a human donor with multiple sclerosis. This chain uses TRBV4-1 with TRBJ1-6; D is uncertain. The sequencing sample was made of CD8+ T cells from PBMCs. The CDR3 is CASSQGRDSPLHF. In nucleotides, the CDR3 is TGCGCCAGCAGCCAAGGAAGGGATTCACCCCTCCACTTT.